This T cell receptor (beta chain) derives from a study of technical replicates of blood from several donors. The junction had 7 bases not matched to a gene; V was cut back by 4 bases and J by 3 bases. CDR1 SGHRS and CDR2 YFSETQ come from the germline V gene. The CDR3 is 16 residues long. Sequencing was performed with immunoSEQ multiplex PCR; in TCRdb, only in-frame clones are kept and a portion is missing. The sample yields about 70,000 clones, 92% seen once. Sequencing was done on a sample of T cells isolated from PBMCs. This receptor was taken from a human donor in good health. This chain connects TRBV5-1 to TRBJ2-1, with 10 bases matching TRBD2. CDR3 coding DNA: TGCGCCAGCAGCGATAGAACTAGCGGGAACTACAATGAGCAGTTCTTC. Translation: CASSDRTSGNYNEQFF.